This T cell receptor beta chain comes out of a study of CXCR3-negative and CXCR3-positive naive CD8 T cells. Study-wide results and caveats: Relative to memory CD8+ cells, whose diversity was much lower, both naive subsets had comparably high diversity. Memory cells differed in TRBV-TRBJ usage, but naive CXCR3-negative and CXCR3-positive cells had similar usage. Relative to CXCR3-negative naive cells, CXCR3-positive naive cells had more hydrophobic TRB CDR3s. Most assays used freshly isolated PBMCs, as cryopreservation partially reduced CXCR3.

The TRB cDNA libraries were prepared by 5' RACE with UMI labels. TCRdb processed the 5' RACE reads again and assigns one entry to each CDR3 protein, with no DNA. The table lists some 68,000 distinct CDR3 sequences, with around 4.9% in the top ten. The CD45RO-CCR7+CD27+CD95- phenotype denoted naive CD8+ T cells. In regard to this clonotype: Its antigen is unknown.

Specimen: naive CXCR3+ CD8+ T cells from blood. The subset denotes: CD45RO-CCR7+CD27+CD95- naive CD8+ T cells expressing CXCR3 (TNR3+). This sequence was found in a human donor in good health. Some clones in this sample may be carry-over from other donors' samples.

CDR3 residues: CASSLVGFMGADTQYF. The V gene is TRBV5-4, the J gene TRBJ2-3; TCRdb outputs TRBD1, but without DNA this stays unchecked. Germline loops: CDR1 SGHNT, CDR2 YYREEE (reference sequence). This CDR3 is 16 amino acids long.